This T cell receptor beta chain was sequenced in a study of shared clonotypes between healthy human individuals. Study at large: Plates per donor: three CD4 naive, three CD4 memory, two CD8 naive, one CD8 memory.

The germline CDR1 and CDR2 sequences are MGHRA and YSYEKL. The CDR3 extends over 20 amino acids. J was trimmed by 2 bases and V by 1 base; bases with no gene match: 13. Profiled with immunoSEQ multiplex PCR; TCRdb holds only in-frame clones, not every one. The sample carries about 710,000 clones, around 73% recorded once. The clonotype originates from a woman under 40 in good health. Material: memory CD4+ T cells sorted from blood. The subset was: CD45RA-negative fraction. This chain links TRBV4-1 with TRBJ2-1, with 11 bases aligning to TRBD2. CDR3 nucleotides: TGCGCCAGCAGCCAAGTTCGCTATCACCTAGCGGGAGGTACCTACAATGAGCAGTTCTTC. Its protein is CASSQVRYHLAGGTYNEQFF.